These 6 T cell receptor beta chains came from one sample sequenced in a study of T cell responses to AZD1222 COVID-19 vaccine. The assay was immunoSEQ multiplex PCR, and TCRdb's table has in-frame clones only and misses some. This table holds 90,000 to 150,000 clones, roughly 89% found once. Sample: peripheral blood, taken on day 0 of AZD1222 vaccination. These receptors came from an adult in good health.

The rearrangement uses TRBV5-1 and TRBJ1-1, with D perhaps matching TRBD1 (5 bases). This CDR3 has 14 residues. Deletions cut 3 bases from V and 4 bases from J, with 13 bases between. Germline CDR1 SGHRS, CDR2 YFSETQ. The CDR3 nucleotides read TGCGCCAGCAGCTGGGGTGGGGGAATCACTGAAGCTTTCTTT. Its protein is CASSWGGGITEAFF.

The gene calls are TRBV6-1 and TRBJ2-1, with D possibly matching TRBD2 (6 bases). This CDR3 region has 16 residues. Germline CDR1 MNHNS, CDR2 SASEGT. The V end was cut by 4 bases, the J end by 0 bases, with 13 bases between. Here the CDR3 reads CASSAGDGSSYNEQFF. CDR3 nucleotides: TGTGCCAGCAGTGCCGGGGACGGGAGCTCCTACAATGAGCAGTTCTTC.

V gene TRBV7-9 combines with J gene TRBJ1-2; D remains ambiguous. Trimming left V 1 base short and J 3 bases short, with 12 bases between. The length of the CDR3 is 15 residues. Per the germline V gene, CDR1 is SEHNR and CDR2 is FQNEAQ (reference sequence). CDR3 in amino acids: CASSLEVRSDYGYTF. The CDR3 DNA follows: TGTGCCAGCAGCTTAGAGGTTCGGTCAGACTATGGCTACACCTTC.

The DNA for the CDR3 is TGTGCCAGCAGCCTCAACGGGCAGGCCAATCAGCCCCAGCATTTT. It yields the protein CASSLNGQANQPQHF. The chain uses TRBV16 and TRBJ1-5, with unresolved D. Trimming shortened V by 4 bases and J by 3 bases, and 13 bases separated the two germline ends. This CDR3 is built from 15 residues. Per the germline V gene, CDR1 is KGHSY and CDR2 is FQNENV.

The chain couples TRBV9 to TRBJ2-1; D possibly corresponds to TRBD1 (5 bases). Looked up from germline, CDR1 is SGDLS and CDR2 is YYNGEE. Trimming cost V 0 bases and J 6 bases, with 16 bases left between them. The CDR3 has 16 amino acids. The CDR3 nucleotides are TGTGCCAGCAGCGTAGTGGGCAGGGATTACCTCAATGAGCAGTTCTTC. Residues: CASSVVGRDYLNEQFF.

The chain recombines TRBV19 with TRBJ1-5, with D hard to call. V was clipped by 9 bases and J by 7 bases, with 13 bases between them. The CDR3 is 12 amino acids. Germline V gene data show CDR1 as LNHDA and CDR2 as SQIVND (reference sequence). The CDR3 region is CASPRSKQPQHF. For the CDR3, the DNA is TGTGCCAGCCCACGCTCCAAGCAGCCCCAGCATTTT.